What follows are 29 T cell receptor beta chains derived from one specimen sequenced in a study of T cells in Graves' hyperthyroidism and ophthalmopathy. Amplified TCR beta CDR3 regions derived from RNA transcripts. In the first-round RT-PCR of the TCR CDR3, the HTBI primer set was used. TCRdb fed the multiplex PCR reads into MiXCR, producing one record per CDR3 protein. The table records 450,000 to 550,000 distinct CDR3 sequences, roughly a quarter of them present only once. Input material: blood. Receptors originate from a woman younger than 45 with Graves' ophthalmopathy.

The chain couples TRBV6-5 to TRBJ1-1, with a tentative D call TRBD1 (5 bases). The CDR3 totals 16 residues. V lost 2 bases and J 4 bases, leaving 17 bases between the germline ends. The V gene's germline CDR1 is MNHEY and CDR2 SVGAGI. The CDR3 loop is CASSYGGGGGSTEAFF. The CDR3 DNA sequence: TGTGCCAGCAGTTACGGGGGGGGTGGCGGCAGCACTGAAGCTTTCTTT.

This clonotype was recorded at least ten times. The CDR3 DNA reads TGTGCCAGCAGTTTGCAGAGCATGAACACTGAAGCTTTCTTT. It translates to CASSLQSMNTEAFF. The chain has TRBV7-9 and TRBJ1-1; D call uncertain. V dropped 6 bases and J dropped 0 bases, with 11 bases sitting between them. The CDR3 runs 14 residues. Germline V gives CDR1 SEHNR, CDR2 FQNEAQ (reference sequence). The full variable domain, with the rest looked up from reference TRBV7-9 and TRBJ1-1, is DTGVSQNPRHKITKRGQNVTFRCDPISEHNRLYWYRQTLGQGPEFLTYFQNEAQLEKSRLLSDRFSAERPKGSFSTLEIQRTEQGDSAMYLCASSLQSMNTEAFFGQGTRLTVV.

This clonotype showed up many times. The rearrangement links TRBV6-5 to TRBJ1-2, with 8 bases lining up with TRBD1. The V gene's germline CDR1 is MNHEY and CDR2 SVGAGI. The trim removed 6 bases at V and 0 bases at J, leaving 3 bases unmatched. The CDR3 covers 14 residues. This CDR3 is CASRRQGPNYGYTF. The CDR3 coding sequence is TGTGCCAGCAGGCGACAGGGGCCTAACTATGGCTACACCTTC.

This clonotype was recorded a few times. The rearrangement links TRBV12-3 or TRBV12-4 to TRBJ2-7; D is possibly TRBD2 (6 bases). The CDR3 has 14 amino acids. Between the trimmed V and J ends, which lost 8 bases and 3 bases, there was a span of 17 bases. The CDR3 DNA follows: TGTGCCAGCGGCATCGGGGGTCAACGCTACGAGCAGTACTTC. Amino acids: CASGIGGQRYEQYF.

CDR3 in amino acids: CSVDPEEQFGTEAFF. The DNA of the CDR3 is TGCAGCGTTGATCCTGAAGAGCAGTTTGGAACTGAAGCTTTCTTT. The J gene is TRBJ1-1, the V gene TRBV29-1; the D is unclear. This CDR3 contains 15 residues. The V gene's germline CDR1 is SQVTM and CDR2 ANQGSEA. V lost 3 bases to trimming and J lost 5 bases, with 19 bases between them.

This clonotype showed up many times. This chain uses TRBV6-5 with TRBJ1-2, with D unresolved. Trimming stripped 2 bases from V and 3 bases from J, with 4 bases between. The V gene's germline CDR1 is MNHEY and CDR2 SVGAGI. The CDR3 totals 12 residues. The CDR3 DNA sequence: TGTGCCAGCAGTTACGGGGACTATGGCTACACCTTC. Translating gives CASSYGDYGYTF.

On this clonotype: A read error is possible here, since a much larger clone lies one base away. The chain recombines TRBV28 with TRBJ1-2; tentative D call: TRBD1 (5 bases). CDR1 and CDR2 (germline): MDHEN, SYDVKM. The CDR3 has 13 residues. The CDR3 here is CASSFGRGWGCTF. In DNA form, the CDR3 reads TGTGCCAGCAGTTTCGGAAGGGGTTGGGGCTGCACCTTC.

This chain links TRBV3-1 with TRBJ2-4, with TRBD1 as a possible D gene (6 bases). This CDR3 has 15 amino acids. V lost 0 bases, J lost 1 base, and 7 bases lay in between. Germline values: CDR1 LGHDT, CDR2 YNNKEL (reference sequence). Written as DNA, the CDR3 is TGTGCCAGCAGCCAAGACAGGGGCGCCAAAAACATTCAGTACTTC. This gives the protein CASSQDRGAKNIQYF.

This clonotype was seen at least ten times. This chain uses TRBV18 with TRBJ1-4; 9 bases fit TRBD1. The CDR3 loop spans 14 amino acids. CDR1 and CDR2 (germline): KGHSH, LQKENI. V was pared by 3 bases and J by 4 bases, with 0 bases of the junction left unmatched. The CDR3: CASSPGQGNEKLFF. The CDR3 DNA sequence: TGTGCCAGCTCACCGGGACAGGGTAATGAAAAACTGTTTTTT.

The chain has TRBV20-1 and TRBJ2-7, with D maybe TRBD2 (5 bases). The ends were cut back, 6 bases at V and 3 bases at J, with 15 bases in the middle. Germline-derived CDR1 and CDR2 are DFQATT and SNEGSKA (reference sequence). This CDR3 has 13 amino acids. The CDR3 region is CSARTPTGYEQYF. CDR3 nucleotides: TGCAGTGCAAGGACTCCGACGGGCTACGAGCAGTACTTC.

The genes are TRBV28 and TRBJ1-1; unclear D gene. V dropped 5 bases and J dropped 5 bases, with 12 bases sitting between them. CDR1 is MDHEN, CDR2 SYDVKM, per germline. This CDR3 spans 13 amino acids. DNA of the CDR3: TGTGCCAGCAGTCCCACCTTTGTGACTGAAGCTTTCTTT. Its translation is CASSPTFVTEAFF.

This clonotype showed up just a few times. An end of the junction differs from the germline gene, which may be a read error. This chain uses TRBV12-3 or TRBV12-4 with TRBJ2-5; a possible D gene is TRBD1 (7 bases). CDR3 length equals 22 residues. For the CDR3, the DNA is TGTGCCAGCGGTTTACGGGGACGAAAGACAGGGTTGCGGCTAGCGCCCCAAGAGACCCAGTACTTC. Its translation is CASGLRGRKTGLRLAPQETQYF.

As concerns this clonotype: A junction boundary mismatches the germline segment, possibly from a read error. The chain carries TRBV19 and TRBJ1-6; no firm D call. CDR3 size: 12 residues. Germline V gives CDR1 LNHDA, CDR2 SQIVND (reference sequence). The CDR3 spells CASSLANSPFHF. CDR3 sequence (DNA): TGTGCCAGTAGTCTCGCAAATTCACCCTTCCACTTT.

This clonotype appeared many times. V and J are TRBV2 and TRBJ2-7; TRBD2 aligns across 11 bases. Per germline, CDR1 SNHLY and CDR2 FYNNEI. Trimming took 7 bases from V and 2 from J; bases not matched to a gene: 7. The CDR3 is 15 amino acids. CDR3: CASKTSGVPAYEQYF. The CDR3 bases are TGTGCCAGCAAGACTAGCGGGGTCCCCGCCTACGAGCAGTACTTC.

At least ten counts were recorded for this clonotype. The chain links TRBV7-2 to TRBJ1-5; D not certain. This CDR3 spans 15 amino acids. Germline lookup yields CDR1 SGHTA and CDR2 FQGNSA. V was cut by 5 bases and J by 2 bases, with 13 bases left in between. CDR3 protein: CASSDRVRGNQPQHF. CDR3 coding DNA: TGTGCCAGCAGCGATAGGGTGAGGGGCAATCAGCCCCAGCATTTT.

Concerning this clonotype: A much larger clonotype is one base distant, so this may be a read error. The V and J genes are TRBV4-1 and TRBJ1-2; D remains unclear. Germline V CDR1 and CDR2: MGHRA, YSYEKL. The CDR3 spans 14 residues. The CDR3 DNA reads TGCTCCAGCAGCCAAGCGCCCCCCCACTATGGCTACACCTTC. This gives the protein CSSSQAPPHYGYTF.

This chain joins TRBV30 and TRBJ1-2; D unclear. Germline CDR1 is GTSNPN and CDR2 is SVGIG (reference sequence). The V gene lost 8 bases and the J gene lost 0 bases, with 10 bases spanning the gap. The CDR3 is 12 amino acids. In DNA, the CDR3 is TGTGCCCGTTTGGGGACTAACTATGGCTACACCTTC. Translation gives CARLGTNYGYTF. The complete variable domain, with remaining parts taken from reference TRBV30 and TRBJ1-2, reads SQTIHQWPATLVQPVGSPLSLECTVEGTSNPNLYWYRQAAGRGLQLLFYSVGIGQISSEVPQNLSASRPQDRQFILSSKKLLLSDSGFYLCARLGTNYGYTFGSGTRLTVV.

In its sample, this clonotype was seen many times. CDR3 coding DNA: TGTGCCAGCAGTGAAGAAAGCTGGACAGAGATCTCCGAGACCCAGTACTTC. As protein: CASSEESWTEISETQYF. The genes are TRBV6-1 and TRBJ2-5; weak D call: TRBD1 (6 bases). V was shortened by 1 base and J by 5 bases, with 20 bases between the two germline ends. CDR3 length: 17 amino acids. CDR1 is MNHNS and CDR2 is SASEGT in the germline V gene.

This clonotype was recorded many times. The V gene is TRBV6-5, the J gene TRBJ2-5, with 8 bases that match TRBD2. The germline CDR1 and CDR2 sequences are MNHEY and SVGAGI. V dropped 0 bases and J dropped 4; count of bases not matched to a gene: 7. CDR3 length: 16 residues. DNA for the CDR3: TGTGCCAGCAGTTACTCTGCCGGGGGGGACCGAGAGACCCAGTACTTC. This encodes CASSYSAGGDRETQYF.

The sample holds many counts of this clonotype. The chain uses TRBV7-9 and TRBJ1-2, with D tentatively TRBD1 (6 bases). The CDR3 loop spans 15 amino acids. V lost 3 bases to trimming and J lost 3 bases, with 14 bases between them. Germline V gene data show CDR1 as SEHNR and CDR2 as FQNEAQ (reference sequence). In DNA form, the CDR3 reads TGTGCCAGCAGCTTCACACAAAGGGGGGACTATGGCTACACCTTC. Protein product: CASSFTQRGDYGYTF.

The V gene is TRBV3-1, the J gene TRBJ1-2, with a tentative D call TRBD1 (5 bases). The CDR3 length is 14 residues. CDR1 LGHDT and CDR2 YNNKEL come from the germline V gene (reference sequence). The V end lost 0 bases, the J end lost 4 bases, and 9 bases lay between the germline ends. The CDR3 here is CASSQESDSYGYTF. CDR3 in DNA: TGTGCCAGCAGCCAAGAAAGCGACAGCTATGGCTACACCTTC.

The gene calls are TRBV6-5 and TRBJ2-2; 8 nucleotides agree with TRBD1. Germline CDR1 is MNHEY and CDR2 is SVGAGI. Trimming removed 4 bases from V and 2 bases from J; junction bases left unmatched: 3. CDR3 length: 15 amino acids. The CDR3 DNA is TGTGCCAGCAGTTCGACAGGGGAAAACACCGGGGAGCTGTTTTTT. Translating it yields CASSSTGENTGELFF.

In this sample, this clonotype turned up many times. This chain uses TRBV11-3 with TRBJ2-7; D is undetermined. Trimming pared 0 bases from V and 5 bases from J, leaving 5 bases between. The CDR3 is 12 amino acids. From germline, CDR1 is SGHNT and CDR2 YENEEA. CDR3 DNA: TGTGCCAGCAGCTTAGAAGGCCACGAGCAGTACTTC. Translating gives CASSLEGHEQYF.

J is TRBJ2-7 and V is TRBV6-1, with D possibly matching TRBD2 (6 bases). The germline V and J ends were trimmed by 7 bases and 3 bases, with 13 bases remaining between them. CDR3 size: 13 residues. Germline V gives CDR1 MNHNS, CDR2 SASEGT. CDR3 bases: TGTGCCAGCACCCCCCCGGGGGACTACGAGCAGTACTTC. It is translated as CASTPPGDYEQYF.

This clonotype was found many times. V usage is TRBV19 and J usage is TRBJ1-2, with D perhaps TRBD1 (5 bases). Trimming removed 5 bases at V and 5 bases at J, with 18 bases between. CDR1 is LNHDA, CDR2 SQIVND, per germline (reference sequence). This CDR3 contains 15 residues. CDR3 coding DNA: TGTGCCAGTAGTCCGTCACCGGAGGGGCCTTATGGCTACACCTTC. This sequence encodes CASSPSPEGPYGYTF.

The J gene is TRBJ2-7, the V gene TRBV28, with D perhaps assigned TRBD1 or TRBD2 (5 bases each). Trimming removed 2 bases at V and 3 bases at J, with 17 bases between. The CDR3 loop spans 16 amino acids. CDR1 is MDHEN and CDR2 is SYDVKM in the germline V gene. The chain's CDR3 is CASSLTLRGASYEQYF. The CDR3 nucleotides read TGTGCCAGCAGTTTAACGCTTCGAGGGGCAAGCTACGAGCAGTACTTC.

This clonotype came up many times. The chain is built from TRBV6-5 and TRBJ1-2, with D maybe TRBD1 (6 bases). The germline V gene has CDR1 MNHEY and CDR2 SVGAGI. V lost 2 bases and J 7 bases, leaving 17 bases between the germline ends. The CDR3 extends over 15 amino acids. The CDR3 nucleotides are TGTGCCAGCAGTTACCTATCACAGGGTACGGGTGGCTACACCTTC. Amino acid sequence: CASSYLSQGTGGYTF.

This clonotype was counted between two and nine times. The chain carries TRBV28 and TRBJ2-7, with D perhaps matching TRBD1 or TRBD2 (6 bases each). The V end lost 7 bases, the J end lost 3 bases, and 13 bases lay between the germline ends. The CDR3 has 13 residues. The germline V gene has CDR1 MDHEN and CDR2 SYDVKM. The CDR3 DNA reads as TGTGCCAGCAAATACAGGGACTTCTACGAGCAGTACTTC. Translated: CASKYRDFYEQYF.

This clonotype was found a few times. The rearrangement uses TRBV7-9 and TRBJ1-5; tentatively, D is TRBD1 (5 bases). There are 15 residues in the CDR3. Deletions cut 5 bases from V and 2 bases from J, with 13 bases between. Germline CDR1 and CDR2: SEHNR and FQNEAQ (reference sequence). CDR3: CASSGGPWGNQPQHF. The CDR3 DNA is TGTGCCAGCAGCGGGGGACCGTGGGGCAATCAGCCCCAGCATTTT.